This T cell receptor beta chain emerged from a study of blood T cell repertoires in COVID-19. Study-level background: Both acute and convalescent COVID-19 samples were obtained from the United States, Italy and Spain. Sample material is recorded as cDNA or gDNA derived from T cells, B-cell-depleted T cells, or PBMCs.

As handled by the study authors: How many nucleated cells were present was estimated from reference gene primer amplification. Sequencing used immunoSEQ multiplex PCR; TCRdb keeps in-frame clones, though not all of them. That table supplies the V and J calls and clone size; D and trimming were determined from the DNA. The table records 100,000 to 150,000 clones, around 83% of them present only once. CDR1 is SGDLS, CDR2 YYNGEE, per germline. V was cut by 4 bases and J by 0 bases, with 7 bases left in between. This CDR3 contains 14 residues. Sequenced: peripheral blood. The chain employs TRBV9 and TRBJ2-2; D gene ambiguous. This receptor was taken from an older man with active or convalescent COVID-19. The CDR3 DNA sequence: TGTGCCAGCAGCCAAGACTCGAACACCGGGGAGCTGTTTTTT. It yields the protein CASSQDSNTGELFF.